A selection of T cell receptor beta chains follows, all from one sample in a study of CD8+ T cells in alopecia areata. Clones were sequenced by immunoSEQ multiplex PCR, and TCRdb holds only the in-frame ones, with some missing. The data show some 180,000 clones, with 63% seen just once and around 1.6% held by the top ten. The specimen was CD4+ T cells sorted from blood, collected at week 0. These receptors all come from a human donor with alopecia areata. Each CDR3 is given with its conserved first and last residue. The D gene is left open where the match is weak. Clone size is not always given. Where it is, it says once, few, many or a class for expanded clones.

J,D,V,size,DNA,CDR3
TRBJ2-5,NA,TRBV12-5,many,TGTGCTAGTGGTTTGGATACCGGGCCGGGGGAGACCCAGTACTTC,CASGLDTGPGETQYF
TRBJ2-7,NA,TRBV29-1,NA,TGCAGCGTTGAAGACAGTCCTTCCTACGAGCAGTACTTC,CSVEDSPSYEQYF
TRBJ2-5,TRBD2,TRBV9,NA,TGTGCCAGCAGCGTTTTTCCGACTAGCGGGGGTGGAGAGACCCAGTACTTC,CASSVFPTSGGGETQYF
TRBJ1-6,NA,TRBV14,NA,TGTGCCAGCAGCCAAGAATTGGGGGCATCACCCCTCCACTTT,CASSQELGASPLHF
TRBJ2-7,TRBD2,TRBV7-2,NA,TGCGCCAGCAGCCAACTAGCGGGGCTGCCTACCTACGAGCAGTACTTC,CASSQLAGLPTYEQYF
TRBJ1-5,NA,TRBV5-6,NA,TGTGCCAGCAGCTTGGGTTCCGGGTTTAGCAATCAGCCCCAGCATTTT,CASSLGSGFSNQPQHF
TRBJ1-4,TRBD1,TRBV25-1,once,TGTGCCAGCAGTGAATGGGACAGGGCGATAAATGAAAAACTGTTTTTT,CASSEWDRAINEKLFF
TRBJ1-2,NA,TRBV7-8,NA,TGTGCCAGCAGCCCCGGAGCGCGTAACTCTCGGGGCTATGGCTACACCTTC,CASSPGARNSRGYGYTF
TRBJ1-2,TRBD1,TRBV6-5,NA,TGTGCCAGCAGACAAGACAGGGGGTATGGCTACACCTTC,CASRQDRGYGYTF
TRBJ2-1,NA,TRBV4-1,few,TGCGCCAGCAGCCAAGAAGCGGGCTTTAGTGGGGGTGAGCAGTTCTTC,CASSQEAGFSGGEQFF
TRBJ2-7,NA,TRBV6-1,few,TGTGCCAGCAGTGAAATCTACGAGCAGTACTTC,CASSEIYEQYF
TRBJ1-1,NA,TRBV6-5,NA,TGTGCCAGCACCCCCAATGGGGCAAACACTGAAGCTTTCTTT,CASTPNGANTEAFF
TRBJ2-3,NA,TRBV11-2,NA,TGTGCCAGCAGCCCCCGGGGCAGTACGCAGTATTTT,CASSPRGSTQYF
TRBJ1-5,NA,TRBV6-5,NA,TGTGCCAGCAGAGAGGGACCGGGAGGGAATCAGCCCCAGCATTTT,CASREGPGGNQPQHF
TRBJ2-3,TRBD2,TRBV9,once,TGTGCCAGCAGCGTAGCCCCAGGGCGGGGGGCCACAGATACGCAGTATTTT,CASSVAPGRGATDTQYF
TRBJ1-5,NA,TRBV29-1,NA,TGCAGCGCCCGGCGCCCGAATCAGCCCCAGCATTTT,CSARRPNQPQHF
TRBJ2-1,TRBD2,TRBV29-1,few,TGCAGCGTTGCGGCCACTAGCGGGGGCCCTTACAATGAGCAGTTCTTC,CSVAATSGGPYNEQFF